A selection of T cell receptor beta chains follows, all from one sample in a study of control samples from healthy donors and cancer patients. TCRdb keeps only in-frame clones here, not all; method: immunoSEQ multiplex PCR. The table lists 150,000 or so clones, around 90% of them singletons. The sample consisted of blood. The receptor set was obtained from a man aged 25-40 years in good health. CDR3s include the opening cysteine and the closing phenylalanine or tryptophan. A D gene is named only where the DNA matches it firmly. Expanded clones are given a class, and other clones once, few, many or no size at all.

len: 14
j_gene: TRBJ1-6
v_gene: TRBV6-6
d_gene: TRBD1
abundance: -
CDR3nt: TGTGCCAGCAGCCCGGGACAGGGGACGACACCCCTCCACTTT
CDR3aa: CASSPGQGTTPLHF

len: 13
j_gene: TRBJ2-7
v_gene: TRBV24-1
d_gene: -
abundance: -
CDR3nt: TGTGCCACCAGTGATTTTGGGGATTACGAGCAGTACTTC
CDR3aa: CATSDFGDYEQYF

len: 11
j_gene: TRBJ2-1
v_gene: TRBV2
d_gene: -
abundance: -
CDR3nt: TGTGCCAGCGGGTCCTACAATGAGCAGTTCTTC
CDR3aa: CASGSYNEQFF

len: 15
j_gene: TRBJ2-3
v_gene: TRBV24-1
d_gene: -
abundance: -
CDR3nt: TGTGCCACCAGTGACCCCGGGTCCAGCACAGATACGCAGTATTTT
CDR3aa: CATSDPGSSTDTQYF

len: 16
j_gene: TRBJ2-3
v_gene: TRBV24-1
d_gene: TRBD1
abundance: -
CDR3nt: TGTGCCACCAGTGTAGGACAGGGTTCTAGCACAGATACGCAGTATTTT
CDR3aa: CATSVGQGSSTDTQYF

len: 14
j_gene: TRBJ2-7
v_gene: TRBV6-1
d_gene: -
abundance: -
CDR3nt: TGTGCCAGCAGTGAAGCGCGCAGGAGCTACGAGCAGTACTTC
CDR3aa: CASSEARRSYEQYF

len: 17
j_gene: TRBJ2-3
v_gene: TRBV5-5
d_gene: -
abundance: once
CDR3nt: TGTGCCAGCAGCTCGAGGTGGCCCCCGGGGAGCACAGATACGCAGTATTTT
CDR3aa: CASSSRWPPGSTDTQYF

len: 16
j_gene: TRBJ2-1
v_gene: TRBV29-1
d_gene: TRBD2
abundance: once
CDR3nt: TGCAGCGTTGAGAGATCTAGCGGTTCCTCCTACAATGAGCAGTTCTTC
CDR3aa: CSVERSSGSSYNEQFF

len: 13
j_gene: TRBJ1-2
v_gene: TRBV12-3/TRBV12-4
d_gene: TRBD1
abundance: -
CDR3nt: TGTGCCAGCAGTTTACAGGGGGCTCGTGGCTACACCTTC
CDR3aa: CASSLQGARGYTF

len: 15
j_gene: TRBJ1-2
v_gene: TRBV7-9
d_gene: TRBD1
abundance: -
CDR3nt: TGTGCCAGCAGCTTAATGACAGGGGCTAACTATGGCTACACCTTC
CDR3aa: CASSLMTGANYGYTF

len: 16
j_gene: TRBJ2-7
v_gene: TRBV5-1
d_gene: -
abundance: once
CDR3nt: TGCGCCAGCAGCATAACCCCCGCAGGAGCATCCAAGGAGCAGTACTTC
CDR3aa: CASSITPAGASKEQYF

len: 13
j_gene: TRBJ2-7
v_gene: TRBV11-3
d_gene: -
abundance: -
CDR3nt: TGTGCCAGCAGCCAGAGGCAGAACTACGAGCAGTACTTC
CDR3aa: CASSQRQNYEQYF

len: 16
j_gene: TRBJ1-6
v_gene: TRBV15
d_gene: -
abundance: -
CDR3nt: TGTGCCACCAGCAGAGATAAGGGGGGAGATAATTCACCCCTCCACTTT
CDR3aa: CATSRDKGGDNSPLHF

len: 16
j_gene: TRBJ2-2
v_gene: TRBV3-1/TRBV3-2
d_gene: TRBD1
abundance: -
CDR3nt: TGTGCCAGCACCTACAGGGGCAGCCGAGATACCGGGGAGCTGTTTTTT
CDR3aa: CASTYRGSRDTGELFF

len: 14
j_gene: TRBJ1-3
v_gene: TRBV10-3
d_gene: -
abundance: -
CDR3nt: TGTGCCTCTCTGGACGGTAGATCTGGAAACACCATATATTTT
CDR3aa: CASLDGRSGNTIYF

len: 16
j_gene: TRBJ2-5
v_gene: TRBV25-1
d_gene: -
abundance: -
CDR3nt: TGTGCCAGCAGTGAATTGGCCGGGACCCCGCAAGAGACCCAGTACTTC
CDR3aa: CASSELAGTPQETQYF

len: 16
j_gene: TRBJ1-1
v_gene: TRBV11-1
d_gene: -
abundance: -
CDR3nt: TGTGCCAGCAGCTTAGGCCCCCAGGCAGGGAACACTGAAGCTTTCTTT
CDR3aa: CASSLGPQAGNTEAFF

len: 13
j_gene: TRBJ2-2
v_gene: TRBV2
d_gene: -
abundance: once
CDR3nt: TGTGCCAGCTTGGCAGGTTGGACCGGGGAGCTGTTTTTT
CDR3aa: CASLAGWTGELFF

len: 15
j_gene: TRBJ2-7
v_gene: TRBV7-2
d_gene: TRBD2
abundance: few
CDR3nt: TGTGCCAGCAGCTCACCCGGGACTAGAGCCGCCGAGCAGTACTTC
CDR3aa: CASSSPGTRAAEQYF

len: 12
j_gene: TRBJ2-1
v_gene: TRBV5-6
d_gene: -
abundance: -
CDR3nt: TGTGCCAGCAGCTTTACAAACAATGAGCAGTTCTTC
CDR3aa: CASSFTNNEQFF

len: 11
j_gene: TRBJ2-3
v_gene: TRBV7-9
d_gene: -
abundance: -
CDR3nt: TGTGCCAGCAGCAACACAGATACGCAGTATTTT
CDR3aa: CASSNTDTQYF

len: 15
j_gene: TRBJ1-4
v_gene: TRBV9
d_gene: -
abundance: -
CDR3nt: TGTGCCAGCAGCGATTCGGGGTTTAGGGGTGAAAAACTGTTTTTT
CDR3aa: CASSDSGFRGEKLFF

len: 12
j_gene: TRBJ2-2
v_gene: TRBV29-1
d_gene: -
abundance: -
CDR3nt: TGCAGCGTTGGGGACTCGGCCGGGGAGCTGTTTTTT
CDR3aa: CSVGDSAGELFF

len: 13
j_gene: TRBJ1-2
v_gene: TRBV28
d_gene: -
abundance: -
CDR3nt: TGTGCCAGCACCCTCCCACAGGGTTATGGCTACACCTTC
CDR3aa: CASTLPQGYGYTF

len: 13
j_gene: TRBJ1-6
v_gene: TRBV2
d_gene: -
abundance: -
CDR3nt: TGTGCCTCTTACAGGGAGGAAAATTCACCCCTCCACTTT
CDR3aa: CASYREENSPLHF

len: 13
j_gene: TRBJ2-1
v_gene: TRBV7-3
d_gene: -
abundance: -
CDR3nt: TGTGCCAGCAGCCCTCGGGAGTTAGGTGAGCAGTTCTTC
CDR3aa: CASSPRELGEQFF

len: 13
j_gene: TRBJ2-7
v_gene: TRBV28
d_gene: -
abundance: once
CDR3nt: TGTGCCAGCATACGGGACCGCTACAACGAGCAGTACTTC
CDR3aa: CASIRDRYNEQYF

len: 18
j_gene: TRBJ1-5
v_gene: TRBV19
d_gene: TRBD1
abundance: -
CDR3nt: TGTGCCAGTAGTATTAAGGGACAGGGGATTGGGAGCAATCAGCCCCAGCATTTT
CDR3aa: CASSIKGQGIGSNQPQHF

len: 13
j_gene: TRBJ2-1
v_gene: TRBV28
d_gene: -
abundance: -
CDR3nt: TGTGCCAGCGAACCCGGGAGTATGAATGAGCAGTTCTTC
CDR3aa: CASEPGSMNEQFF

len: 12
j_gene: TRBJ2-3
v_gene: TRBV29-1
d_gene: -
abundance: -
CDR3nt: TGCCAGGTGACAAGCTTCACAGATACGCAGTATTTT
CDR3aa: CQVTSFTDTQYF